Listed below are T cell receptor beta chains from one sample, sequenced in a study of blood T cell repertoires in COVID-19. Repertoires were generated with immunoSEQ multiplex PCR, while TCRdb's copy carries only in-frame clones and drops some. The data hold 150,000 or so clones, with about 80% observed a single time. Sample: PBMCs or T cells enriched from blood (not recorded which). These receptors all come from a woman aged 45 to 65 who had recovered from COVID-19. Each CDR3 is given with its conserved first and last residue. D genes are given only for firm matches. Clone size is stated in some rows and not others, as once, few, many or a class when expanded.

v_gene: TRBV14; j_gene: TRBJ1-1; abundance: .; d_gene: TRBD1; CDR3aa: CASSPRTGGLNTEAFF; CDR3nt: TGTGCCAGCAGCCCGCGGACAGGGGGCCTGAACACTGAAGCTTTCTTT
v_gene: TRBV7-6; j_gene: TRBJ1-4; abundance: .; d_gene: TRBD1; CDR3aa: CASSLALDRAGEKLFF; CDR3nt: TGTGCCAGCAGCTTAGCTCTAGACAGGGCCGGGGAAAAACTGTTTTTT
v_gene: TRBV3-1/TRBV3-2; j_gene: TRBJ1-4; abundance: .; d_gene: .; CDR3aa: CASSRSARNEKLFF; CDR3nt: TGTGCCAGCAGCCGATCGGCGAGGAATGAAAAACTGTTTTTT
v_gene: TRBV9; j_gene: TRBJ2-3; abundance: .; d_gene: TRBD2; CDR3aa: CASSASGGDTQYF; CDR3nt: TGTGCCAGCAGCGCTAGCGGGGGTGATACGCAGTATTTT
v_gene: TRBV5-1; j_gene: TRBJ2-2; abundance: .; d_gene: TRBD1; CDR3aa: CASSGTDNTGELFF; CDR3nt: TGCGCCAGCAGCGGGACAGACAACACCGGGGAGCTGTTTTTT
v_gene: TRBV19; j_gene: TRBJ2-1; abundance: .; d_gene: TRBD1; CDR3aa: CASSIPGTGGNEQFF; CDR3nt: TGTGCCAGTAGTATTCCCGGGACAGGGGGCAATGAGCAGTTCTTC
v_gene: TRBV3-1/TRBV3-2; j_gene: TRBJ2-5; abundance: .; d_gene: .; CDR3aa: CASSQDRPGETQYF; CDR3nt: TGTGCCAGCAGCCAAGATCGTCCGGGGGAGACCCAGTACTTC
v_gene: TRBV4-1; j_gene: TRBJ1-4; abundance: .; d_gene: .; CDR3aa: CASSQEARINEKLFF; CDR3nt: TGCGCCAGCAGCCAAGAGGCCAGAATTAATGAAAAACTGTTTTTT
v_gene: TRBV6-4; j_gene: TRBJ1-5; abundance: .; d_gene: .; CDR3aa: CASSDSKRDQPQHF; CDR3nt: TGTGCCAGCAGTGACTCGAAACGCGATCAGCCCCAGCATTTT
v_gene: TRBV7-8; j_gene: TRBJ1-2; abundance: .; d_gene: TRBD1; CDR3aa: CASSPDRGAFNYGYTF; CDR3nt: TGTGCCAGCAGCCCGGACAGGGGCGCCTTCAACTATGGCTACACCTTC
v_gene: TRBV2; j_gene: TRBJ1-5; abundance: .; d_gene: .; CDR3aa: CASSGYDFDSNQPQHF; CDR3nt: TGTGCCAGCAGTGGATACGACTTTGATAGCAATCAGCCCCAGCATTTT
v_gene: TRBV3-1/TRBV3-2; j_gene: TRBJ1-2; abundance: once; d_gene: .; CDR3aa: CASSQEPGGDGYTF; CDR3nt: TGTGCCAGCAGCCAAGAACCGGGGGGCGATGGCTACACCTTC
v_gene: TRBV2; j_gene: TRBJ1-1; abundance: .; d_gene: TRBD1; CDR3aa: CASRRQGMGTEAFF; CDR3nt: TGTGCCAGCAGAAGACAGGGGATGGGTACTGAAGCTTTCTTT
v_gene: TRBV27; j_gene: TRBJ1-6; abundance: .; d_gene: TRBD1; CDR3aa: CASSWSGTGSSPLHF; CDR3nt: TGTGCCAGCAGTTGGTCCGGGACAGGGAGCTCACCCCTCCACTTT
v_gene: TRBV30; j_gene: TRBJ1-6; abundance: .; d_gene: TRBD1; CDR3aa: CAWTWTGENSPLHF; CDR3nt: TGTGCCTGGACCTGGACAGGGGAGAATTCACCCCTCCACTTT
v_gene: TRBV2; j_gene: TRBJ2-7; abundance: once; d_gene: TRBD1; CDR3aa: CASIPGQGSHEQYF; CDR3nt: TGTGCCAGCATTCCGGGACAGGGATCCCACGAGCAGTACTTC
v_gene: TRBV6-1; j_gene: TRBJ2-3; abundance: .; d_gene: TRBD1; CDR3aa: CASSEVGQGSTDTQYF; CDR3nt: TGTGCCAGCAGTGAAGTGGGACAGGGGAGCACAGATACGCAGTATTTT
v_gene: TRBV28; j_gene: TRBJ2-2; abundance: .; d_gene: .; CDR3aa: CASSLYTAGNTGELFF; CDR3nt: TGTGCCAGCAGTTTATACACAGCCGGGAACACCGGGGAGCTGTTTTTT
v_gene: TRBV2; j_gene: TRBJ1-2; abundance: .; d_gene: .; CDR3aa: CASLGPLEGGYTF; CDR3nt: TGTGCCAGCCTGGGCCCGCTGGAAGGAGGCTACACCTTC
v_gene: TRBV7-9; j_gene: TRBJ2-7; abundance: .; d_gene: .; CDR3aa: CASSWWQANEQYF; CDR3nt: TGTGCCAGCAGCTGGTGGCAGGCCAACGAGCAGTACTTC
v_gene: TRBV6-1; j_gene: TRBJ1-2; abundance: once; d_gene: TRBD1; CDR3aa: CASRYGQGYGYTF; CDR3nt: TGTGCCAGCAGGTACGGACAGGGCTATGGCTACACCTTC
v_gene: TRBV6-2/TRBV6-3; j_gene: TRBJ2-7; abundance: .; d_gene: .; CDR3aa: CASSYRDEQYF; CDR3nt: TGTGCCAGCAGTTACAGAGACGAGCAGTACTTC
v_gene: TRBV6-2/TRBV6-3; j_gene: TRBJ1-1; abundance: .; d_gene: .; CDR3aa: CASSDGLRNTEAFF; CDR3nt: TGTGCCAGCAGCGATGGACTCAGGAACACTGAAGCTTTCTTT
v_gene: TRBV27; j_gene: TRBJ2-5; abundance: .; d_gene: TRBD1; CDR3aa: CASSLRIGQGETQYF; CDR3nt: TGTGCCAGCAGTTTAAGGATCGGACAGGGGGAGACCCAGTACTTC
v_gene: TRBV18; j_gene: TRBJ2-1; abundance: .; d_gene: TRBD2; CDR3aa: CASSPPYSGRARHEQFF; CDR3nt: TGTGCCAGCTCACCACCTTATAGCGGGAGGGCCAGGCATGAGCAGTTCTTC
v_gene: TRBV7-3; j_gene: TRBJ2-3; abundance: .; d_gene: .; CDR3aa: CASSFGVYTDTQYF; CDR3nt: TGTGCCAGCAGCTTTGGTGTCTACACAGATACGCAGTATTTT
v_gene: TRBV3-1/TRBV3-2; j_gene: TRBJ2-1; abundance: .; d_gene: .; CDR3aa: CASSQVSSYNEQFF; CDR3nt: TGTGCCAGCAGCCAAGTTAGTAGTTACAATGAGCAGTTCTTC
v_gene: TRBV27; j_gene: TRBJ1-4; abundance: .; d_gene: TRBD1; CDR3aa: CASSVTGTGVGDEKLFF; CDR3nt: TGTGCCAGCAGTGTCACCGGGACAGGGGTCGGTGATGAAAAACTGTTTTTT
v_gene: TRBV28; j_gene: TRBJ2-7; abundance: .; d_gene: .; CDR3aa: CASTPESLLPYEQYF; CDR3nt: TGTGCCAGCACCCCAGAATCCCTCCTCCCCTACGAGCAGTACTTC
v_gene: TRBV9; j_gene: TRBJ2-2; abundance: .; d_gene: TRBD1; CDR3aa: CASSVASLDRGGTGELFF; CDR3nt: TGTGCCAGCAGCGTAGCTTCGTTGGACAGGGGTGGTACCGGGGAGCTGTTTTTT
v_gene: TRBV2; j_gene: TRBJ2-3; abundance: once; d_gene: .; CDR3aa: CASSRSTDTQYF; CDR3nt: TGTGCCAGCAGTCGTAGCACAGATACGCAGTATTTT